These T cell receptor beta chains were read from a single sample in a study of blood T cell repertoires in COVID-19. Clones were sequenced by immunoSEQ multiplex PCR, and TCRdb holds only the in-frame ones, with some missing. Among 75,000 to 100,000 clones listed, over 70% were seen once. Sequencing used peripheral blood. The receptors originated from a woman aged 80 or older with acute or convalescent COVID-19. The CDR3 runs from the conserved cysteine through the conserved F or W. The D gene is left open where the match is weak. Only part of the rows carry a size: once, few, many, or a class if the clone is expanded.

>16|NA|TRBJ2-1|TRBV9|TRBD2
CASSFTSGGARNEQFF
TGTGCCAGCAGCTTTACTAGCGGGGGGGCAAGGAATGAGCAGTTCTTC
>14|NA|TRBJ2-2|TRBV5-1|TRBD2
CASSGGRGSGELFF
TGCGCCAGCAGCGGCGGGAGAGGATCCGGGGAGCTGTTTTTT
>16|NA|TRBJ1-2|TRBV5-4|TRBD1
CASSLPGDRGGYGYTF
TGTGCCAGCAGCTTGCCCGGGGACAGGGGAGGATATGGCTACACCTTC
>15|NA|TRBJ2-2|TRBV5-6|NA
CASSLRQLRTGELFF
TGTGCCAGCAGCTTACGGCAGCTGAGGACCGGGGAGCTGTTTTTT
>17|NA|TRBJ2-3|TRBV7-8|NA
CASSLSAGVFPTDTQYF
TGTGCCAGCAGCTTATCGGCCGGGGTCTTTCCCACAGATACGCAGTATTTT
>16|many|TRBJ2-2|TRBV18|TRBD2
CASSPELARYTGELFF
TGTGCCAGCTCACCGGAACTAGCGAGATACACCGGGGAGCTGTTTTTT
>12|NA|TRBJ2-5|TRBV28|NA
CASQGSVETQYF
TGTGCCAGCCAGGGCTCTGTAGAGACCCAGTACTTC
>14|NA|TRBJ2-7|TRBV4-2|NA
CASSHSTRSYEQYF
TGTGCCAGCAGCCATTCGACTAGATCCTACGAGCAGTACTTC
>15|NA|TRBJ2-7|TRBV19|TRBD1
CASSFTGTGDYEQYF
TGTGCCAGTAGTTTCACGGGGACAGGGGATTACGAGCAGTACTTC
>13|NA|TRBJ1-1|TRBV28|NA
CASSLWAGTEAFF
TGTGCCAGCAGTTTATGGGCCGGGACTGAAGCTTTCTTT
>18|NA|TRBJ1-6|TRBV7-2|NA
CASSWRGGRPTYNSPLHF
TGTGCCAGCAGCTGGAGAGGGGGTCGCCCGACTTATAATTCACCCCTCCACTTT
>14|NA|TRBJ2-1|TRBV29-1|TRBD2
CSVEGTSDLNEQFF
TGCAGCGTTGAAGGGACTAGCGACCTCAATGAGCAGTTCTTC
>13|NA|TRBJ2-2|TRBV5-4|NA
CASSSPPAGELFF
TGTGCCAGCAGCTCCCCTCCGGCCGGGGAGCTGTTTTTT
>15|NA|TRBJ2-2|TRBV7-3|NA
CASSPGHRGTGELFF
TGTGCCAGCAGTCCGGGCCACCGGGGTACCGGGGAGCTGTTTTTT
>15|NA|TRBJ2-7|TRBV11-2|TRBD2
CASRLGGAGSYEQYF
TGTGCCAGCAGGCTCGGGGGGGCCGGTTCCTACGAGCAGTACTTC
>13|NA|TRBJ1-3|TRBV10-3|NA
CAIRVDRVNTIYF
TGTGCCATCAGAGTTGACAGAGTTAACACCATATATTTT
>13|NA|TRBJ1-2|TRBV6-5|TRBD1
CASRGQMDYGYTF
TGTGCCAGCAGGGGACAGATGGACTATGGCTACACCTTC
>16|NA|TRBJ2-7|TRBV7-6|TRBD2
CASSLVRAGERAEQYF
TGTGCCAGCAGCTTAGTTCGAGCGGGAGAAAGGGCCGAGCAGTACTTC
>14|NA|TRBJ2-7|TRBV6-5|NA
CASSPSTGTYEQYF
TGTGCCAGCAGTCCCTCGACAGGAACCTACGAGCAGTACTTC
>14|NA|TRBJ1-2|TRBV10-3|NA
CAISEREGSYGYTF
TGTGCCATCAGTGAGCGGGAGGGGAGCTATGGCTACACCTTC
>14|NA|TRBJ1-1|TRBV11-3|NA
CASSLYRGNTEAFF
TGTGCCAGCAGCTTATACCGGGGGAACACTGAAGCTTTCTTT
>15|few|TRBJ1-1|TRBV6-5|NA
CASSWGGGDRTEAFF
TGTGCCAGCAGTTGGGGAGGCGGGGATAGGACTGAAGCTTTCTTT
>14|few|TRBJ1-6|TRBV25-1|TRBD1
CASSFGTANSPLHF
TGTGCCAGCAGTTTCGGGACAGCGAATTCACCCCTCCACTTT
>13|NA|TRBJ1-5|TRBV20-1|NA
CSASTSVGGPQHF
TGCAGTGCTAGTACTTCCGTCGGGGGGCCCCAGCATTTT
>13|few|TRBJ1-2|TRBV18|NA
CASSPGSRYGYTF
TGTGCCAGCTCACCCGGGTCTCGCTATGGCTACACCTTC
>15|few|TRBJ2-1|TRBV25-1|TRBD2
CASSELGTSGSRQFF
TGTGCCAGCAGTGAATTGGGGACTAGCGGGAGTAGGCAGTTCTTC
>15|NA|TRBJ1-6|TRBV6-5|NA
CASSSVQGINSPLHF
TGTGCCAGCAGCAGCGTACAGGGCATAAATTCACCCCTCCACTTT
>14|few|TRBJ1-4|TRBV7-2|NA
CASSVGGGSEKLFF
TGTGCCAGCAGCGTAGGGGGGGGGTCCGAAAAACTGTTTTTT
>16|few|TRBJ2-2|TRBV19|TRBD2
CASSRLAGGYTGELFF
TGTGCCAGTAGTAGGCTCGCGGGGGGTTACACCGGGGAGCTGTTTTTT